The present entry profiles one T cell receptor (beta chain) with its context. Its antigen remains unknown. Trimming left V 0 bases short and J 10 bases short, with 12 bases between. Germline V gene data show CDR1 as LGHNA and CDR2 as YSLEER. The CDR3 is 13 residues long. MiXCR, applied by TCRdb to the RT-PCR reads, yields one record per CDR3 protein. The data hold about 500,000 distinct CDR3 sequences, with 15% to 20% observed a single time. The sample comes from a study of response to subunit inactivated influenza vaccine. Whole-study results and caveats: The authors proposed limited new T cell recruitment per seasonal influenza vaccination.

The TCR comes from a man aged 50 to 75 who received an inactivated influenza vaccine. V and J are TRBV4-3 and TRBJ1-1; D is perhaps TRBD1 (5 bases). The sequencing here drew on CD4+ T cells sorted from PBMCs, taken less than 30 months after vaccination. CDR3 nucleotides: TGCGCCAGCAGCCAAGATCGGGGGAAGGGAGCTTTCTTT. Its translation is CASSQDRGKGAFF.